The clone carrying this T cell receptor (beta chain) was recorded at least ten times. As yet, its antigen is unknown. The length of the CDR3 is 13 residues. Germline lookup yields CDR1 KGHDR and CDR2 SFDVKD. With 4 bases removed from V and 9 bases from J, the gap between germline ends came to 12 bases. In TCRdb, the 5' RACE reads were re-called with MiXCR into one record per CDR3 protein. The table records just under 60,000 distinct CDR3 sequences, 3% to 4.5% of them present only once. Stored at -80 C, 2 million PBMCs were the source of the unsorted libraries. The data originate from a study of neurological immune-mediated disorders. Findings of the study overall: Expanded clones shared no CDR3 amino acid sequences across subjects, suggesting private repertoires in all groups. In HTLV-1-associated myelopathy, TCR clonal expansion was greatest, and in multiple sclerosis it was least, below healthy controls.

The sequence was collected from a woman in her twenties or thirties with multiple sclerosis. This chain uses TRBV24-1 with TRBJ2-1; D remains unclear. The sequenced sample consisted of PBMCs. DNA of the CDR3: TGTGCCACCAGTGAGCTCCTTGGCGGTGAGCAGTTCTTC. It codes for CATSELLGGEQFF.